Listed below are T cell receptor beta chains from one sample, sequenced in a study of PD-L1 blockade in urothelial cancer. Sequenced by immunoSEQ multiplex PCR; TCRdb stores in-frame clones only, minus some. The sample holds around 100,000 clones; nearly 90% are singletons and the top ten take approximately 1.5%. Here the sequenced sample was PBMCs, taken around atezolizumab (anti-PD-L1) treatment. The receptors come from a man aged 60-69 years with urothelial cancer. Both conserved end residues are part of each CDR3. D genes are given only for firm matches. Clone size, where shown, is once, few, many, or a class for clones that have expanded.

>.|TRBV6-6|TRBJ2-1|.
TGTGCCAGCACCCAAGCTCGAGTTTCGGGGGTCAATGAGCAGTTCTTC
CASTQARVSGVNEQFF
>.|TRBV6-1|TRBJ2-1|.
TGTGCCAGCAGTGAAGAGGGGAGGCCCCGCTCCTACAATGAGCAGTTCTTC
CASSEEGRPRSYNEQFF
>.|TRBV29-1|TRBJ2-3|.
TGCAGCGTGCGTAAAGGGGCCACAGATACGCAGTATTTT
CSVRKGATDTQYF
>.|TRBV7-2|TRBJ2-5|.
TGTGCCAGCAGCTCCGACCTAGCGGAGACCCAGTACTTC
CASSSDLAETQYF
>.|TRBV28|TRBJ2-3|.
TGTGCCAGCAGTTCCCTCTCAGATACGCAGTATTTT
CASSSLSDTQYF
>.|TRBV9|TRBJ2-3|.
TGTGCCAGCAGCGTAGGGGAGTGGGGCACAGATACGCAGTATTTT
CASSVGEWGTDTQYF
>.|TRBV6-1|TRBJ2-3|TRBD2
TGTGCCAGCAGTGAATGGGCGAGAAGTAGCGGGGGCTCAGATACGCAGTATTTT
CASSEWARSSGGSDTQYF
>.|TRBV7-9|TRBJ1-4|.
TGTGCCAGCAGCCGCACCAGGGCGGATGAAAAACTGTTTTTT
CASSRTRADEKLFF
>.|TRBV19|TRBJ1-3|TRBD1
TGTGCCAGTAGGCAAGGGGGCACTGGAAACACCATATATTTT
CASRQGGTGNTIYF
>.|TRBV7-2|TRBJ2-1|TRBD2
TGTGCCAGCAGCCCCGAAGCGGGAGCTGCCTACAATGAGCAGTTCTTC
CASSPEAGAAYNEQFF
>.|TRBV5-1|TRBJ2-1|TRBD2
TGCGCCAGCAGCTCGACTAGCGGGGGGCACTACAATGAGCAGTTCTTC
CASSSTSGGHYNEQFF
>.|TRBV28|TRBJ1-2|.
TGTGCCAGCAGTTACTCGGACAGAGCTAACTATGGCTACACCTTC
CASSYSDRANYGYTF
>.|TRBV9|TRBJ2-1|TRBD2
TGTGCCAGCAGCGCCTCTAGCGGGACGTGGCTTGAGCAGTTCTTC
CASSASSGTWLEQFF
>.|TRBV7-6|TRBJ2-1|.
TGTGCCAGCAGCAGAGGTGCGGGGTTCGATCACAATGAGCAGTTCTTC
CASSRGAGFDHNEQFF
>.|TRBV5-4|TRBJ2-1|TRBD2
TGTGCCAGCAGCTTTGGACTAGCGGGGTACAATGAGCAGTTCTTC
CASSFGLAGYNEQFF
>.|TRBV9|TRBJ2-3|TRBD1
TGTGCCAGCAGCGCCGGGACAGCCACAGATACGCAGTATTTT
CASSAGTATDTQYF
>.|TRBV12-1|TRBJ2-1|.
TGTGCCAGCAGCCCCGAAACAGGGTCCTCCTACAATGAGCAGTTCTTC
CASSPETGSSYNEQFF
>.|TRBV11-1|TRBJ2-5|TRBD2
TGTGCCAGCAGCACGAGCGCAGCGGGAGCCCAAGAGACCCAGTACTTC
CASSTSAAGAQETQYF
>.|TRBV5-6|TRBJ2-1|TRBD2
TGTGCCAGCAGCTGGACTAGCGGAAACAATGAGCAGTTCTTC
CASSWTSGNNEQFF
>.|TRBV23-1|TRBJ2-6|.
TGCGCCTCGATGACAAACTCTGGGGCCAACGTCCTGACTTTC
CASMTNSGANVLTF
>few|TRBV5-6|TRBJ2-2|TRBD1
TGTGCCAGCAGCCTCCGGGACAGTCGTGGCACCGGGGAGCTGTTTTTT
CASSLRDSRGTGELFF
>.|TRBV27|TRBJ2-3|.
TGTGCCACCGGAGCAGGCACAGATACGCAGTATTTT
CATGAGTDTQYF
>.|TRBV2|TRBJ2-7|.
TGTGCCAGCAGCGGACTAAGGGAGCAGTACTTC
CASSGLREQYF
>.|TRBV4-3|TRBJ1-2|.
TGCGCCAGCAGCCAAGAGCCTCAGGGGTGGGCCTACACCTTC
CASSQEPQGWAYTF
>few|TRBV6-5|TRBJ1-1|.
TGTGCCAGCAGTTATAATCGTTTGAACACTGAAGCTTTCTTT
CASSYNRLNTEAFF
>.|TRBV25-1|TRBJ2-4|TRBD2
TGTGCCAGCAGTGAAGTCCTAGCGGGAGGCATTCAGTACTTC
CASSEVLAGGIQYF
>.|TRBV6-6|TRBJ1-1|.
TGTGCCAGCACCGGACAGATGAACACTGAAGCTTTCTTT
CASTGQMNTEAFF
>.|TRBV7-8|TRBJ2-5|TRBD2
TGTGCCAGCAGCTTATGGTCTAGCGGGGGATCTCAAGAGACCCAGTACTTC
CASSLWSSGGSQETQYF
>.|TRBV7-9|TRBJ1-5|.
TGTGCCAGCAGCCCTAGGGGGGGGGAAGGACAGCCCCAGCATTTT
CASSPRGGEGQPQHF
>.|TRBV6-5|TRBJ2-7|TRBD2
TGTGCCAGCAGTTACCCGAGGCGGGGGATGGGGTACGAGCAGTACTTC
CASSYPRRGMGYEQYF
>.|TRBV5-5|TRBJ1-3|.
TGTGCCAGCAGTTGGGCCGGCCCAGGGACTGGAAACACCATATATTTT
CASSWAGPGTGNTIYF
>.|TRBV11-2|TRBJ2-3|TRBD1
TGTGCCAGCAGCCCCCTGACAGGGCGAGGTACGCAGTATTTT
CASSPLTGRGTQYF
>.|TRBV9|TRBJ2-1|.
TGTGCCAGCAGCGTAGCGCCAGGGGCCGGAAATGAGCAGTTCTTC
CASSVAPGAGNEQFF
>.|TRBV7-9|TRBJ2-6|TRBD1
TGTGCCAGCAGCTTGGGACAGGGTGGCTCTGGGGCCAACGTCCTGACTTTC
CASSLGQGGSGANVLTF
>.|TRBV28|TRBJ1-5|.
TGTGCCAGCAGGTCAGGAAACAATCAGCCCCAGCATTTT
CASRSGNNQPQHF
>.|TRBV18|TRBJ1-1|TRBD1
TGTGCCAGCTCACCAGACAGGGATCGGAACACTGAAGCTTTCTTT
CASSPDRDRNTEAFF
>.|TRBV6-1|TRBJ2-1|TRBD2
TGTGCCAGCAGTGAAAGCGGGGCCTCCTACAATGAGCAGTTCTTC
CASSESGASYNEQFF
>.|TRBV25-1|TRBJ1-2|TRBD1
TGTGCCAGCAGTGAACAGGGGGCGCGACATGGCTACACCTTC
CASSEQGARHGYTF
>.|TRBV2|TRBJ2-3|.
TGTGCCAGCAAATGGGAGCCAGATACGCAGTATTTT
CASKWEPDTQYF
>.|TRBV7-6|TRBJ2-1|TRBD2
TGTGCCAGCAGCCCTAGCGGGCTCTCCTACAATGAGCAGTTCTTC
CASSPSGLSYNEQFF
>.|TRBV9|TRBJ2-1|TRBD2
TGTGCCAGCAGCGCCGGGACTAGCGCCTACAATGAGCAGTTCTTC
CASSAGTSAYNEQFF
>.|TRBV7-3|TRBJ2-3|TRBD1
TGTGCCAGCAGCTTCTCCGGGACAGGGCTGGCAGATACGCAGTATTTT
CASSFSGTGLADTQYF
>.|TRBV28|TRBJ2-1|.
TGTGCCAGCAGATCCCCGAGTGCGGACAGTCGCAATGAGCAGTTCTTC
CASRSPSADSRNEQFF
>.|TRBV10-3|TRBJ2-2|.
TGTGCCATCAGTGAGTCTCCAGCGCGGGTCGGCACCGGGGAGCTGTTTTTT
CAISESPARVGTGELFF
>.|TRBV18|TRBJ2-3|TRBD1
TGTGCCAGCTCACCAGAGGGACAGGGCTCTCCGCAGTATTTT
CASSPEGQGSPQYF
>.|TRBV11-2|TRBJ1-1|.
TGTGCCAGCAGCTCCGTTGTAGCGGGGTACTCTGAAGCTTTCTTT
CASSSVVAGYSEAFF
>.|TRBV30|TRBJ2-1|TRBD2
TGTGCCTTACATAGCGGGAGAGTACGGAATGAGCAGTTCTTC
CALHSGRVRNEQFF
>.|TRBV14|TRBJ2-2|.
TGTGCCAGCAGCCATGCGACAGAATTCACCGGGGAGCTGTTTTTT
CASSHATEFTGELFF
>.|TRBV7-2|TRBJ1-4|TRBD1
TGTGCCAGCAGCTTAACTGGGGGACAGTCATACGAAAAACTGTTTTTT
CASSLTGGQSYEKLFF
>.|TRBV15|TRBJ2-5|TRBD2
TGTGCCACCAGCAGAGTAGCGGGGGAAAAAGAGACCCAGTACTTC
CATSRVAGEKETQYF
>.|TRBV30|TRBJ2-5|.
TGTGCCTGGAGTGTACGCGGTCTGGTCGGGAAAGAGACCCAGTACTTC
CAWSVRGLVGKETQYF
>.|TRBV7-2|TRBJ2-5|.
TGTGCCAGCAGCTCCCCGGGAGCCCAGTACTTC
CASSSPGAQYF
>.|TRBV20-1|TRBJ2-7|.
TGCAGAATCGCGACAGCCCGCGAGCAGTACTTC
CRIATAREQYF
>.|TRBV28|TRBJ2-7|.
TGTGCCAGCAGCACTACCTGGGAGGGGGTAACCTACGAGCAGTACTTC
CASSTTWEGVTYEQYF
>.|TRBV7-8|TRBJ2-7|TRBD1
TGTGCCAGCAGCCGCCGACAGGGCCCCTACGAGCAGTACTTC
CASSRRQGPYEQYF
>.|TRBV28|TRBJ1-2|.
TGTGCCAGCAGTTCACCCCGAAGGGGCAGCGGGGGTGGCTACACCTTC
CASSSPRRGSGGGYTF
>.|TRBV10-2|TRBJ2-7|TRBD2
TGCGCCAGCAGGTCTAGCGGGAGGGCCAAACTCGAGCAGTACTTC
CASRSSGRAKLEQYF
>.|TRBV30|TRBJ1-3|.
TGTGCCTGGAGTGTAATGGGGGGTGGGGGAGGATCTGGAAACACCATATATTTT
CAWSVMGGGGGSGNTIYF
>once|TRBV9|TRBJ2-7|TRBD1
TGTGCCAGCAGCACGGGACAGCAAACTTACGAGCAGTACTTC
CASSTGQQTYEQYF
>.|TRBV6-5|TRBJ2-1|TRBD1
TGTGCCAGCAGTTACCGGACAGGGGCTTTAGATAGTGAGCAGTTCTTC
CASSYRTGALDSEQFF